The clone carrying this T cell receptor (beta chain) showed up just once. The antigen is undetermined. This sample is part of a study of shared clonotypes between healthy human individuals. The length of the CDR3 is 15 residues. The V end was cut by 3 bases, the J end by 2 bases, with 14 bases between. The germline V gene has CDR1 SNHLY and CDR2 FYNNEI. Each PCR replicate from the sorted subsets contained around 200 ng DNA, which is tens of thousands of T cell genomes. Method: immunoSEQ multiplex PCR; TCRdb's copy keeps in-frame clones and lacks some. The sample lists approximately 530,000 clones; approximately 95% were seen once. Findings of the study overall: Deeper or shallower sequencing was expected to change how clonotypes are shared among donors.

Sequences were obtained from naive CD4+ T cells sorted from blood. The subset was: CD45RA+ positively selected. This clonotype was sampled from a woman aged 25 to 39 in good health. The chain joins TRBV2 to TRBJ2-7; D perhaps matches TRBD2 (5 bases). DNA of the CDR3: TGTGCCAGCAGTGAGCGCGGGTCCCTTACCTACGAGCAGTACTTC. Its protein product is CASSERGSLTYEQYF.